This T cell receptor beta chain was documented in a study of pediatric ulcerative colitis. During colonoscopy, one to two rectal pinch biopsies were collected. The survey-level immunoSEQ assay was used. The method was immunoSEQ multiplex PCR; TCRdb's version includes in-frame clones alone and lacks a portion of them. The profile shows about 20,000 clones, under 75% of them singletons. On this clone: Its antigen is not known.

General study points: Two patients had blood samples with substantially reduced template counts. Clonal expansions reduced rectal repertoire diversity in acute severe colitis. Rectal pinch biopsies may include blood-derived T cells.

The specimen sequenced was gut tissue. The origin of this receptor is a boy younger than 18 with moderate ulcerative colitis.

The CDR3 spells CASSSTGAQHF. For the CDR3, the DNA is TGTGCCAGCAGCTCAACAGGGGCCCAGCATTTT. The gene calls are TRBV7-9 and TRBJ1-5, with 7 bases aligning to TRBD1. The CDR3 has 11 amino acids. Germline V gene data show CDR1 as SEHNR and CDR2 as FQNEAQ (reference sequence). V was clipped by 4 bases and J by 11 bases; unmatched bases: 2.